The source of this T cell receptor beta chain is a study of post-analysis software for immune sequencing data. General study results and limits: TRBV5-6, TRBV5-1 and TRBV20-1 belonged to a set of roughly 5 TRBV segments that were more frequent in patients than controls.

This clonotype was seen once. Its specificity is unknown. Libraries were made from TCR beta cDNA, and they carried unique molecular identifiers. MiXCR, applied by TCRdb to the PCR reads, yields one record per CDR3 protein. The table lists around 400,000 distinct CDR3 sequences, less than 35% of them singletons. CDR1 and CDR2 from the germline V gene are SEHNR and FQNEAQ (reference sequence). The CDR3 contains 13 residues. Trimming left V 1 base short and J 8 bases short, with 6 bases between. The rearrangement links TRBV7-9 to TRBJ1-6; no firm D call. The receptor was derived from a girl between 5 and 17 years old with multiple sclerosis. Material: blood. CDR3 amino acids: CASSLGSYSPLHF. DNA for the CDR3: TGTGCCAGCAGCTTAGGGTCCTATTCACCCCTCCACTTT.